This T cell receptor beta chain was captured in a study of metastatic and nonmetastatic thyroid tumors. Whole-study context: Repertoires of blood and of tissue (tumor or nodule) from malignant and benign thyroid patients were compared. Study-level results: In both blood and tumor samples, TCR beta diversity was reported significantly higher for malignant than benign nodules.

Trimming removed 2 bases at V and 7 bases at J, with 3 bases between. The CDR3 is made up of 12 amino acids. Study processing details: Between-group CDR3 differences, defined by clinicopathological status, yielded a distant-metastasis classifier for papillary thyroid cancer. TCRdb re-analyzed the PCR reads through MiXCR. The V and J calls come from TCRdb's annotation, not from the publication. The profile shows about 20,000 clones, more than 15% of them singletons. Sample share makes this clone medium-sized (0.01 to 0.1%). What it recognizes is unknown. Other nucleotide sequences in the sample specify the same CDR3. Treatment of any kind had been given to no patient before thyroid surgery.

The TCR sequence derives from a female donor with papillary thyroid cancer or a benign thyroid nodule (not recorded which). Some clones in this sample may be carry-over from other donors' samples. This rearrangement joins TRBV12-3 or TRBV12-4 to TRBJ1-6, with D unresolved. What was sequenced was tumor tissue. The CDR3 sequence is CASSLQNSPLHF. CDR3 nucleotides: TGTGCCAGCAGTTTACAAAATTCACCCCTCCACTTT.